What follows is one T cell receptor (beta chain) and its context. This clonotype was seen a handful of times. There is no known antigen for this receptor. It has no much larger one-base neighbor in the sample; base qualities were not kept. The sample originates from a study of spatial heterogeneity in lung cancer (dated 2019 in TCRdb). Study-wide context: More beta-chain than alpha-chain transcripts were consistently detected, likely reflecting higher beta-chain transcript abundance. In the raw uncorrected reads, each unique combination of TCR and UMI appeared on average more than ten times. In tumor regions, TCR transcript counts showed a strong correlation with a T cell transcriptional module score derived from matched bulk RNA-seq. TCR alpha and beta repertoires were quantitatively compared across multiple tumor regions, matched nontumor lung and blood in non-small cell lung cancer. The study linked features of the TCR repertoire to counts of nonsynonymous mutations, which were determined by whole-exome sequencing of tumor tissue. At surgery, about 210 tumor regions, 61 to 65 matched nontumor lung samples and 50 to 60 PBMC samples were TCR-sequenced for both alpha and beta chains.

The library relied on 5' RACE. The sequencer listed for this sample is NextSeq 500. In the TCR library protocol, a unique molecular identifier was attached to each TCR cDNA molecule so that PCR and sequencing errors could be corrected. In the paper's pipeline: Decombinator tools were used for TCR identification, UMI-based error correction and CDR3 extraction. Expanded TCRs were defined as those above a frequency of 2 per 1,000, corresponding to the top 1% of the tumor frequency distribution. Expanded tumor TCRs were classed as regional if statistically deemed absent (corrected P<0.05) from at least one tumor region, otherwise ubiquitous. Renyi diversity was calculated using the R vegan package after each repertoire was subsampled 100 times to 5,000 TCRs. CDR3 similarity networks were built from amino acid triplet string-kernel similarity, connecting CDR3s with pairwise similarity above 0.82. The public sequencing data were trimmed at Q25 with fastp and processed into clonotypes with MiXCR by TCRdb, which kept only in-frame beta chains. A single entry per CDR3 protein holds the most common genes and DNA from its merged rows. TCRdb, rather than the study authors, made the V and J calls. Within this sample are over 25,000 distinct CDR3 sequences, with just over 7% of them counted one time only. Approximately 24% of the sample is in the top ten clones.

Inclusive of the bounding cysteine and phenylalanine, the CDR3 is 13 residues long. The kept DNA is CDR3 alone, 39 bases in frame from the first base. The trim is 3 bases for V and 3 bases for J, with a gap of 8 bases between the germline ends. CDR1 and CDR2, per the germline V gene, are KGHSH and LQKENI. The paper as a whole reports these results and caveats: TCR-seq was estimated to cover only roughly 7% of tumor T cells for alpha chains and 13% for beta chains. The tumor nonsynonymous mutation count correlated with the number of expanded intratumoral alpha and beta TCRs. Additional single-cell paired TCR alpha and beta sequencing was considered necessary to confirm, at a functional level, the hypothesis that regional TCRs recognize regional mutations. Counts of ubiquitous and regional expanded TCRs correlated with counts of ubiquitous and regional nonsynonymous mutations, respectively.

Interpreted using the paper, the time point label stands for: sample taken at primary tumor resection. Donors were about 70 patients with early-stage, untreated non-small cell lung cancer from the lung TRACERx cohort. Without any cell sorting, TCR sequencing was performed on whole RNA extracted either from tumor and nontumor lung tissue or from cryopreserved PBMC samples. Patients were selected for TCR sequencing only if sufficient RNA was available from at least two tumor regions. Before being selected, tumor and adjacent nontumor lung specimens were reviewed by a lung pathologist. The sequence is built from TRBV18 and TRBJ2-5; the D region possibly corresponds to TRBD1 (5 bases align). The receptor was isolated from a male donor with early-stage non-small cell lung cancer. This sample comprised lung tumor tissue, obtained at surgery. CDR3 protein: CASSPLGEETQYF. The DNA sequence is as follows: TGTGCCAGCTCACCCCTAGGGGAAGAGACCCAGTACTTC.